This T cell receptor (beta chain) was captured by sequencing in a study of blood T cell repertoires in COVID-19. Overall study: T cells, B-cell-depleted T cells, or PBMCs provided the cDNA or gDNA that served as material.

The authors' processing: Amplifying reference gene primers gave estimates of nucleated cell counts. The protocol was immunoSEQ multiplex PCR, while the TCRdb copy is restricted to in-frame clones and leaves out a portion. V, J and clone size are taken as reported in that table, and D and trimming were inferred from the DNA itself. The sample yields about 10,000 clones, around 85% seen once. Germline V CDR1 and CDR2: LNHDA, SQIVND (reference sequence). The CDR3 covers 13 residues. Trimming pared 1 base from V and 5 bases from J, leaving 8 bases between. This sequence was found in a human donor in a cohort sampled during active COVID-19. The chain employs TRBV19 and TRBJ2-5, with no clear D. The sequenced sample consisted of peripheral blood. The CDR3 DNA follows: TGTGCCAGTAGTATAGCCCCGCGGGAGACCCAGTACTTC. Translating gives CASSIAPRETQYF.